This T cell receptor (beta chain) was sequenced for a study of beta chain features in type 1 diabetes. The germline gives CDR1 SGHNT, CDR2 YYREEE (reference sequence). V dropped 7 bases and J dropped 4; count of bases not matched to a gene: 9. This CDR3 region has 14 residues. There are a few counts of this clone. Antigen specificity is unknown. The isolated RNA, all of it, was reverse transcribed, so expressed TCRB transcripts were what got sequenced. The assay was immunoSEQ multiplex PCR, and TCRdb's table has in-frame clones only and misses some. Among some 190,000 clones listed, around 8% were seen once. Overall study results and limits: These data did not resolve whether HLA type affects TCRB rearrangement. Moderately but significantly shorter TCRB CDR3s were found in Type 1 diabetes patients in all four CD4+ subsets.

The rearrangement links TRBV5-4 to TRBJ1-2, with 8 bases that match TRBD1. This clonotype was obtained from a woman aged 40 to 49 with type 1 diabetes. Sequencing input: central memory CD4+ T cells from blood. For the CDR3, the DNA is TGTGCCAGCGGACAGGGATTAGAGGCCTATGGCTACACCTTC. It encodes CASGQGLEAYGYTF.